Listed below are T cell receptor beta chains from one sample, sequenced in a study of blood T cell repertoires in COVID-19. TCRdb keeps only in-frame clones here, not all; method: immunoSEQ multiplex PCR. The sample holds 240,000 or so clones, about 87% seen once. Sequenced input: PBMCs or T cells enriched from blood (not recorded which). These receptors originate from a man aged 45-65 years who had been exposed to COVID-19. Each CDR3 is given with its conserved first and last residue. D genes are given only for firm matches. Size is omitted from some rows. Given values are once, few, many or a class for expanded clones.

J gene	D gene	V gene	clone size	CDR3 DNA	CDR3 protein
TRBJ2-3	TRBD2	TRBV6-2/TRBV6-3	.	TGTGCCAGCAGTTACGGGAGGGCCACAGATACGCAGTATTTT	CASSYGRATDTQYF
TRBJ1-1	TRBD1	TRBV19	.	TGTGCCAGTAGTGAGACAGGGGCCCTGAACACTGAAGCTTTCTTT	CASSETGALNTEAFF
TRBJ1-6	.	TRBV7-2	few	TGTGCCAGCAGCTTAGGCCCTGGGGGGTATAATTCACCCCTCCACTTT	CASSLGPGGYNSPLHF
TRBJ1-1	TRBD1	TRBV28	.	TGTGCCAGCAGTTCACCGACAGGGGGCAACACTGAAGCTTTCTTT	CASSSPTGGNTEAFF
TRBJ2-5	TRBD2	TRBV5-1	once	TGCGCCAGCAGACCGACTAGCGGGGGAGAGACCCAGTACTTC	CASRPTSGGETQYF
TRBJ2-1	.	TRBV7-9	.	TGTGCCAGCAGCTTAGCGGGAGGGGGTGAGCAGTTCTTC	CASSLAGGGEQFF
TRBJ1-1	TRBD1	TRBV9	.	TGTGCCAGCAGCGCAGGGGGACGAACTGAAGCTTTCTTT	CASSAGGRTEAFF
TRBJ2-3	TRBD1	TRBV27	.	TGTGCCAGCAGTCCCTGGGACAGACTCACAGATACGCAGTATTTT	CASSPWDRLTDTQYF
TRBJ1-1	.	TRBV19	.	TGTGCCAGTAGTATAGATCAATGGAGGGGCACTGAAGCTTTCTTT	CASSIDQWRGTEAFF
TRBJ1-2	.	TRBV9	.	TGTGCCAGCAGCCCGAGTCGTGGCTACACCTTC	CASSPSRGYTF
TRBJ1-1	.	TRBV11-2	.	TGTGCCAGCAGCGTCTCACAGGGCCTAGGGGCTTTCTTT	CASSVSQGLGAFF
TRBJ1-3	.	TRBV9	.	TGTGCCAGCAGCGTAGACCATAGCTCTGGAAACACCATATATTTT	CASSVDHSSGNTIYF
TRBJ1-4	.	TRBV6-5	.	TGTGCCAGCGGCCGTCGCGGGGTTCCTAATGAAAAACTGTTTTTT	CASGRRGVPNEKLFF
TRBJ1-4	TRBD1	TRBV9	.	TGTGCCAGCAGCGTTGGGGGGACAGGCGCAACTAATGAAAAACTGTTTTTT	CASSVGGTGATNEKLFF
TRBJ1-1	.	TRBV7-9	.	TGTGCCAGCAGCCCAGGGGCGGGGGGGACGAACACTGAAGCTTTCTTT	CASSPGAGGTNTEAFF
TRBJ2-5	TRBD2	TRBV5-1	.	TGCGCCAGCAGCTTGACGACTAGCGGGGAAGAGACCCAGTACTTC	CASSLTTSGEETQYF
TRBJ2-5	TRBD1	TRBV7-9	once	TGTGCCAGCAGCTTGACAGGGGGAGAGACCCAGTACTTC	CASSLTGGETQYF
TRBJ2-1	TRBD2	TRBV25-1	.	TGTGCCAGCAGTTCCTCTAGCGGGGACTCCTACAATGAGCAGTTCTTC	CASSSSSGDSYNEQFF
TRBJ2-3	TRBD2	TRBV7-3	.	TGTGCCAGCAGCCCAGGGACTAGCGGAGATACGCAGTATTTT	CASSPGTSGDTQYF
TRBJ2-7	TRBD2	TRBV5-1	few	TGCGCCAGCAGCTTCAGCGGGGGGTTGTACGAGCAGTACTTC	CASSFSGGLYEQYF
TRBJ1-6	TRBD1	TRBV5-4	.	TGTGCCAGCAGCTTGTCGACAGGGCATTCACCCCTCCACTTT	CASSLSTGHSPLHF
TRBJ1-1	.	TRBV5-1	.	TGCGCCAGCAGCTCCGGGTCCTTGGACACTGAAGCTTTCTTT	CASSSGSLDTEAFF
TRBJ1-5	.	TRBV19	.	TGTGCCAGTACAATAGCTCCACATCAGCCCCAGCATTTT	CASTIAPHQPQHF
TRBJ1-1	.	TRBV3-1/TRBV3-2	.	TGTGCCAGCAGCCCACGGACAGAGGCTGAAGCTTTCTTT	CASSPRTEAEAFF
TRBJ1-5	.	TRBV6-5	.	TGTGCCAGCGCGAATTTTCCGGGACTAAATCAGCCCCAGCATTTT	CASANFPGLNQPQHF
TRBJ1-2	TRBD1	TRBV2	.	TGTGCCAGCAGTGAAAACAGGGGGAGAGGCTACACCTTC	CASSENRGRGYTF
TRBJ1-2	TRBD1	TRBV11-2	.	TGTGCCAGCAGCCGCTGGACAGGGGATGGCTACACCTTC	CASSRWTGDGYTF
TRBJ1-2	TRBD1	TRBV24-1	.	TGTGCCACATCCGCTAGGAAGGGGACAGGGCCGTCGAGCTATGGCTACACCTTC	CATSARKGTGPSSYGYTF
TRBJ2-7	.	TRBV5-1	.	TGCGCCAGCAGCTTGGTGGCGGGGAGCCACGAGCAGTACTTC	CASSLVAGSHEQYF
TRBJ2-2	TRBD1	TRBV30	once	TGTGCCTGGAGTCCCAGGGGGACGACGAACACCGGGGAGCTGTTTTTT	CAWSPRGTTNTGELFF
TRBJ1-2	.	TRBV12-3/TRBV12-4	.	TGTGCCAGCAGTTTTCGGGGAGACTATGGCTACACCTTC	CASSFRGDYGYTF